This entry lists 10 T cell receptor beta chains sequenced from one sample in a study of PD-1 blockade in classical Hodgkin lymphoma. Sequenced by immunoSEQ multiplex PCR; TCRdb stores in-frame clones only, minus some. In the table there are fewer than 70,000 clones, roughly 91% of which are singletons. No patient escaped relapse after autologous stem cell transplantation, and brentuximab vedotin exposure varied. Material: peripheral blood mononuclear cells (PBMCs), obtained before the second cycle of nivolumab. All receptors come from a human donor with classical Hodgkin lymphoma.

This chain connects TRBV30 to TRBJ2-1, with TRBD2 as a possible D gene (7 bases). Germline V gene data show CDR1 as GTSNPN and CDR2 as SVGIG (reference sequence). The V gene lost 0 bases and the J gene lost 0 bases, with 15 bases spanning the gap. This CDR3 comprises 17 residues. The CDR3: CAWSVLGGASSYNEQFF. The DNA of the CDR3 is TGTGCCTGGAGTGTACTAGGGGGGGCGAGCTCCTACAATGAGCAGTTCTTC. The full variable domain, completed using reference TRBV30 and TRBJ2-1, is SQTIHQWPATLVQPVGSPLSLECTVEGTSNPNLYWYRQAAGRGLQLLFYSVGIGQISSEVPQNLSASRPQDRQFILSSKKLLLSDSGFYLCAWSVLGGASSYNEQFFGPGTRLTVL.

The rearrangement uses TRBV18 and TRBJ1-6; D gene ambiguous. Germline V gene sequence: CDR1 KGHSH, CDR2 LQKENI. The ends were cut back, 6 bases at V and 11 bases at J, with 5 bases in the middle. The CDR3 is 10 residues long. CDR3 residues: CASSSPPLHF. CDR3 bases: TGTGCCAGCTCGAGCCCACCCCTCCACTTT.

The V call is TRBV29-1, the J call TRBJ2-3, with unresolved D. The CDR3 is 13 amino acids. The V gene lost 3 bases and the J gene lost 2 bases, with 9 bases spanning the gap. Germline V gene lookup returns CDR1 SQVTM and CDR2 ANQGSEA. The CDR3 protein is CSVEFLSTDTQYF. CDR3 sequence (DNA): TGCAGCGTTGAGTTCCTCTCCACAGATACGCAGTATTTT.

The V and J genes are TRBV7-9 and TRBJ2-7; 14 bases line up with TRBD2. The CDR3 is 15 amino acids. J lost 6 bases, V lost 4 bases, and 5 bases had no gene match. CDR1 and CDR2 (germline): SEHNR, FQNEAQ (reference sequence). DNA of the CDR3: TGTGCCAGCAGCTCCCAGGGACTAGCGGGGGTCGAGCAGTACTTC. Its protein product is CASSSQGLAGVEQYF.

V and J are TRBV5-1 and TRBJ2-3; D is perhaps TRBD2 (5 bases). The germline V gene has CDR1 SGHRS and CDR2 YFSETQ. V lost 1 base and J 8 bases, leaving 5 bases between the germline ends. There are 11 residues in the CDR3. The CDR3 is CASSLSGTQYF. The CDR3 bases are TGCGCCAGCAGCTTGAGCGGTACGCAGTATTTT.

This clone was observed a handful of times. The rearrangement joins TRBV6-5 to TRBJ2-2; D unresolved. Trimming pared 7 bases from V and 4 bases from J, leaving 10 bases between. The CDR3 contains 13 residues. Germline CDR1 is MNHEY and CDR2 is SVGAGI. In DNA, the CDR3 is TGTGCCAGCATCAAACTGGGCACCGGGGAGCTGTTTTTT. Residues: CASIKLGTGELFF.

This chain's CDR3 is CASSSGTPTGELFF. For the CDR3, the DNA is TGTGCCAGCAGTAGCGGGACCCCCACCGGGGAGCTGTTTTTT. The chain joins TRBV28 to TRBJ2-2, with 7 bases matching TRBD2. V dropped 5 bases and J dropped 4; count of bases not matched to a gene: 4. The CDR3 totals 14 residues. The germline CDR1 and CDR2 sequences are MDHEN and SYDVKM.

This clone occurred once. This chain connects TRBV5-1 to TRBJ2-2; the D gene is possibly TRBD1 (6 bases). V dropped 4 bases and J dropped 6 bases, with 13 bases sitting between them. The length of the CDR3 is 14 residues. Germline CDR1 reads SGHRS; CDR2 reads YFSETQ. The CDR3 region is CASSSQGPPGELFF. In nucleotides, the CDR3 is TGCGCCAGCAGCAGCCAGGGGCCCCCCGGGGAGCTGTTTTTT.

The J gene is TRBJ1-1, the V gene TRBV19; D is ambiguous. The CDR3 runs 13 residues. The V and J ends lost 3 bases and 4 bases respectively, with 9 bases between them. Germline loops: CDR1 LNHDA, CDR2 SQIVND (reference sequence). Written as DNA, the CDR3 is TGTGCCAGTAGTATTAACACATTCACTGAAGCTTTCTTT. It codes for CASSINTFTEAFF.

The chain is built from TRBV6-5 and TRBJ1-1; 10 nucleotides align to TRBD1. Trimming removed 5 bases from V and 5 bases from J; junction bases left unmatched: 5. Germline V gives CDR1 MNHEY, CDR2 SVGAGI. This CDR3 is 14 amino acids long. CDR3 nucleotide sequence: TGTGCCAGCAGTCCGGGACAGGGGTTTACTGAAGCTTTCTTT. Protein product: CASSPGQGFTEAFF.